This T cell receptor beta chain was identified during a study of vaccination and CD4 T cells after COVID-19. Study summary: Investigators stimulated cells with overlapping spike peptides drawn from SARS-CoV-2, HCoV-NL63, HCoV-OC43 and HCoV-229E.

Researchers used the Oncomine TCR Beta short-read assay to sequence DNA from cultured CD4+ T cells. TCRdb reprocessed the PCR reads via MiXCR and lists one record per CDR3 protein. The profile shows over 4,500 distinct CDR3 sequences, approximately 49% of them singletons. The treatment denotes: roughly ten-day PBMC culture with coronavirus spike peptide pools or control peptides (ViraFEST assay). Positive PCR results dated from March to December 2020, before the US Alpha, Beta and Delta variants. This clonotype was counted only a few times. Its specificity is unknown. In germline, CDR1 is SEHNR, CDR2 FQNEAQ (reference sequence). Deletions cut 7 bases from V and 0 bases from J, with 20 bases between. The CDR3 has 17 amino acids. Study-wide points: Vaccine-specific clones in convalescent patients were spike mono-reactive in 304 of 307 cases.

This chain uses TRBV7-9 with TRBJ2-3; TRBD1 is a possible D gene (5 bases). The sample consisted of CD4+ T cells from blood, cultured in vitro. The TCR was taken from a human donor who had recovered from COVID-19. CDR3 loop: CASILGQGITSTDTQYF. CDR3 in DNA: TGTGCCAGCATCCTAGGGCAGGGCATTACTAGCACAGATACGCAGTATTTT.